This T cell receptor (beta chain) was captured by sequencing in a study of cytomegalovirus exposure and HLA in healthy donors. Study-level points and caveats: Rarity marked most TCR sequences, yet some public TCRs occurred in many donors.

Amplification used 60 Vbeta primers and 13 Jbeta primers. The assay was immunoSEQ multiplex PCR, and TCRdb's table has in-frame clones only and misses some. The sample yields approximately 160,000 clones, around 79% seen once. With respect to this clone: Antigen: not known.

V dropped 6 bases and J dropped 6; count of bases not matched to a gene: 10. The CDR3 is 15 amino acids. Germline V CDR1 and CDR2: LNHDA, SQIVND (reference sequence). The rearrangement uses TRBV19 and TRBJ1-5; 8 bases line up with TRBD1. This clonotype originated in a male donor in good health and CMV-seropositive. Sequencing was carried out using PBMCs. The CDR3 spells CASSLQGAVVQPQHF. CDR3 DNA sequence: TGTGCCAGTAGCCTCCAGGGGGCAGTTGTTCAGCCCCAGCATTTT.